This T cell receptor (beta chain) emerged from a study of cytomegalovirus exposure and HLA in healthy donors. At the level of the study: The roughly 120 validation repertoires and the roughly 680 first-cohort repertoires shared a platform, a later analysis reported. General study results and limits: Under in vitro conditions, three CMV-associated chains were confirmed as specific for CMV antigens. The tendency of first-cohort TCR clusters to co-occur in the roughly 130 validation repertoires was the finding of a later analysis. The classifier reportedly diagnosed cytomegalovirus status with high specificity and sensitivity.

This clone appeared a single time. Its antigen is undetermined. The table came from immunoSEQ multiplex PCR; TCRdb's copy has only in-frame clones and leaves some out. The repertoire has under 250,000 clones, around 78% of them found once; the top ten carry around 5.6%. Between the trimmed V and J ends, which lost 7 bases and 2 bases, there was a span of 12 bases. This CDR3 comprises 14 residues. Germline V gene lookup returns CDR1 SNHLY and CDR2 FYNNEI. The rearrangement links TRBV2 to TRBJ2-4, with D possibly TRBD1 on 6 matching bases. This clonotype was sampled from a young woman in good health and CMV-seronegative. The sequencing sample was made of PBMCs. The CDR3 reads CASNLQGPKNIQYF. The DNA for the CDR3 is TGTGCCAGCAACTTACAGGGACCCAAAAACATTCAGTACTTC.